This T cell receptor (beta chain) was profiled in a study of T cell responses to AZD1222 COVID-19 vaccine. Overall study findings and caveats: White British ancestry dominated among donors, who included more females, and clonal diversity was possibly underestimated. Spike-specific TCRs gained breadth and depth after people received two AZD1222 doses. Sampling captured repertoires only after the peak T cell response.

As for this clone: Its antigen is unidentified.

Clones were sequenced by immunoSEQ multiplex PCR, and TCRdb holds only the in-frame ones, with some missing. The sample consists of about 86,000 clones, over 75% of them appearing once. This CDR3 comprises 14 residues. Germline CDR1 is LNHNV and CDR2 is YYDKDF (reference sequence). V lost 8 bases and J lost 5, with 19 bases in between. This specimen was peripheral blood, taken on day 0 of AZD1222 vaccination. The V call is TRBV15, the J call TRBJ2-7; D uncertain. This receptor was obtained from an adult in good health. The DNA for the CDR3 is TGTGCCACCGGGGTCCAGAGTCTTCGTGACGAGCAGTACTTC. It specifies CATGVQSLRDEQYF. The complete variable domain, with remaining parts taken from reference TRBV15 and TRBJ2-7, reads DAMVIQNPRYQVTQFGKPVTLSCSQTLNHNVMYWYQQKSSQAPKLLFHYYDKDFNNEADTPDNFQSRRPNTSFCFLDIRSPGLGDTAMYLCATGVQSLRDEQYFGPGTRLTVT.